Following are 25 T cell receptor beta chains from one sample sequenced in a study of cytotoxic CD8 clonotypes in ibrutinib-treated CLL. Assay: immunoSEQ multiplex PCR; the TCRdb copy retains only in-frame clones and omits some. The table lists about 28,000 clones, approximately 57% of them singletons, with less than 6% in the top ten. This specimen was PBMCs, taken before ibrutinib treatment. Source of these receptors: a human donor with chronic lymphocytic leukemia.

The sample holds a few counts of this clone. The rearrangement links TRBV9 to TRBJ2-7; 8 bases map to TRBD2. CDR3 length: 11 amino acids. CDR1 and CDR2 from the germline V gene are SGDLS and YYNGEE. V gave up 3 bases and J gave up 11 bases; unmatched junction bases: 4. CDR3 residues: CASSGSGVKYF. The DNA for the CDR3 is TGTGCCAGCAGCGGTAGCGGGGTGAAGTACTTC.

This clone was seen only a few times. In DNA form, the CDR3 reads TGTGCCAGCAGCCCACGGGGGTCGAGCTCCTACAATGAGCAGTTCTTC. It yields the protein CASSPRGSSSYNEQFF. This chain links TRBV7-9 with TRBJ2-1; perhaps TRBD2 as D (6 bases). V lost 5 bases to trimming and J lost 0 bases, with 14 bases between them. CDR1 is SEHNR, CDR2 FQNEAQ, per germline (reference sequence). This CDR3 spans 16 amino acids.

The chain joins TRBV29-1 to TRBJ1-1, with D possibly TRBD1 on 5 matching bases. The CDR3 is 12 amino acids. Looked up from germline, CDR1 is SQVTM and CDR2 is ANQGSEA. V lost 1 base and J lost 8, with 11 bases in between. The CDR3 sequence: CSVEVKRQEAFF. Written as DNA, the CDR3 is TGCAGCGTTGAAGTAAAAAGACAGGAAGCTTTCTTT.

This chain uses TRBV6-1 with TRBJ2-7, with 8 bases lining up with TRBD1. V shed 5 bases and J 2 bases; nucleotides not matched to a gene: 8. The CDR3 totals 15 residues. Looked up from germline, CDR1 is MNHNS and CDR2 is SASEGT. The CDR3 sequence: CASSRTGWITYEQYF. CDR3 DNA: TGTGCCAGCAGTAGGACAGGGTGGATAACCTACGAGCAGTACTTC.

CDR3 amino acids: CASSFGGINQPQHF. The CDR3 coding sequence is TGTGCCAGCAGTTTTGGGGGGATTAATCAGCCCCAGCATTTT. The chain employs TRBV27 and TRBJ1-5; possible D gene TRBD1, 5 bases. The length of the CDR3 is 14 residues. Germline V gives CDR1 MNHEY, CDR2 SMNVEV (reference sequence). The germline V and J ends were trimmed by 3 bases and 4 bases, with 10 bases remaining between them.

This clone was observed a handful of times. The rearrangement links TRBV6-6 to TRBJ2-7; TRBD1 matches 10 bases. The CDR3 has 15 residues. The V segment lost 0 bases and the J segment 3 bases; nucleotides outside the gene matches: 2. The V gene's germline CDR1 is MNHNY and CDR2 SVGAGI (reference sequence). CDR3 in DNA: TGTGCCAGCAGTTACTCCGGACAGGGGGACTACGAGCAGTACTTC. This encodes CASSYSGQGDYEQYF.

This chain uses TRBV6-5 with TRBJ2-3, with 9 positions matching TRBD2. V was pared by 5 bases and J by 14 bases, with 8 bases of the junction left unmatched. CDR1 is MNHEY, CDR2 SVGAGI, per germline. The CDR3 is 12 amino acids. CDR3 in amino acids: CASSALSGRTYF. In DNA form, the CDR3 reads TGTGCCAGCAGTGCCCTTAGCGGGAGAACGTATTTT.

The chain employs TRBV14 and TRBJ2-1; 10 bases are a match to TRBD2. With V trimmed by 0 bases and J by 3 bases, 17 bases remained unmatched. The CDR3 extends over 21 amino acids. Germline CDR1 SGHDN, CDR2 FVKESK. The CDR3: CASSQDILAGARLGGYNEQFF. Written as DNA, the CDR3 is TGTGCCAGCAGCCAAGATATCCTAGCGGGAGCCCGGTTGGGGGGCTACAATGAGCAGTTCTTC.

This clone came up a few times. The chain has TRBV5-1 and TRBJ1-3; TRBD1 matches 9 bases. V lost 4 bases to trimming and J lost 0 bases; unmatched junction nucleotides: 2. This CDR3 spans 15 amino acids. In germline, CDR1 is SGHRS, CDR2 YFSETQ. Written as DNA, the CDR3 is TGCGCCAGCAGCAAGACAGGGGGCTCTGGAAACACCATATATTTT. This gives the protein CASSKTGGSGNTIYF.

The CDR3 region has the DNA TGTGCCAGCAGTGTCGACAGGGCCTACGAGCAGTACTTC. It codes for CASSVDRAYEQYF. V gene TRBV6-1 combines with J gene TRBJ2-7, with TRBD1 matching over 7 bases. Trimming cost V 4 bases and J 2 bases; bases outside gene matches: 2. The length of the CDR3 is 13 residues. Germline CDR1 MNHNS, CDR2 SASEGT.

This chain joins TRBV4-1 and TRBJ2-3; 9 bases line up with TRBD1. CDR1 and CDR2 (germline): MGHRA, YSYEKL. CDR3 length: 17 amino acids. Trimming cost V 1 base and J 3 bases; bases outside gene matches: 8. The CDR3 region is CASSQAPTGGGTDTQYF. The CDR3 DNA reads as TGCGCCAGCAGCCAAGCCCCGACAGGGGGTGGAACAGATACGCAGTATTTT.

This clone was detected a few times. The rearrangement uses TRBV6-1 and TRBJ2-2; TRBD1 agrees at 9 bases. CDR3 size: 16 residues. Germline trimming cut 4 bases from V and 2 bases from J; bases unmatched to any gene: 5. In germline, CDR1 is MNHNS, CDR2 SASEGT. In DNA, the CDR3 is TGTGCCAGCAGTGTAGGGACAGGGTCAAACACCGGGGAGCTGTTTTTT. Residues: CASSVGTGSNTGELFF.

J is TRBJ2-7 and V is TRBV10-3, with D possibly matching TRBD1 (6 bases). This CDR3 contains 14 residues. Germline assignment: CDR1 ENHRY and CDR2 SYGVKD. V dropped 5 bases and J dropped 0 bases, with 11 bases sitting between them. CDR3 sequence: CAISRTASSYEQYF. The CDR3 bases are TGTGCCATCAGTCGGACAGCTAGCTCCTACGAGCAGTACTTC.

The chain joins TRBV10-3 to TRBJ2-1, with D unresolved. Germline lookup yields CDR1 ENHRY and CDR2 SYGVKD. CDR3 length equals 13 residues. Trimming took 0 bases from V and 7 from J, leaving 7 bases between them. CDR3 in amino acids: CAISESIVNEQFF. The CDR3 DNA is TGTGCCATCAGTGAGTCGATCGTTAATGAGCAGTTCTTC.

The chain has TRBV19 and TRBJ2-7; 7 bases are shared with TRBD1. V dropped 7 bases and J dropped 2; count of bases not matched to a gene: 5. CDR3 length: 13 residues. In germline, CDR1 is LNHDA, CDR2 SQIVND (reference sequence). The CDR3 loop is CASKNRGTYEQYF. CDR3 nucleotides: TGTGCCAGTAAGAACAGGGGAACCTACGAGCAGTACTTC.

The chain is built from TRBV11-2 and TRBJ2-7, with 9 bases lining up with TRBD1. V gave up 3 bases and J gave up 6 bases; unmatched junction bases: 6. Germline lookup yields CDR1 SGHAT and CDR2 FQNNGV. This CDR3 has 14 residues. CDR3 coding DNA: TGTGCCAGCAGCTTGGGGACAGGGTGGGTCGAGCAGTACTTC. This encodes CASSLGTGWVEQYF.

The rearrangement joins TRBV6-1 to TRBJ1-1, with a possible D match to TRBD1 (6 bases). Germline-derived CDR1 and CDR2 are MNHNS and SASEGT. The V end was cut by 6 bases, the J end by 4 bases, with 18 bases between. CDR3 length: 15 amino acids. CDR3 region: CASRLGQSAGTEAFF. CDR3 coding DNA: TGTGCCAGCAGATTAGGACAGTCCGCTGGCACTGAAGCTTTCTTT.

The gene calls are TRBV5-1 and TRBJ1-4; D perhaps matches TRBD1 (6 bases). V dropped 1 base and J dropped 3 bases, with 13 bases sitting between them. CDR1 SGHRS and CDR2 YFSETQ come from the germline V gene. There are 16 residues in the CDR3. The CDR3 region has the DNA TGCGCCAGCAGCTTGAGCGGGGGGCAGTCTAATGAAAAACTGTTTTTT. Its translation is CASSLSGGQSNEKLFF.

The sample holds a few counts of this clone. V and J are TRBV29-1 and TRBJ2-1; weak D call: TRBD2 (6 bases). Trimming pared 2 bases from V and 3 bases from J, leaving 11 bases between. CDR3 length: 14 amino acids. CDR1 and CDR2 (germline): SQVTM, ANQGSEA. DNA of the CDR3: TGCAGCGTTGAAATTGGAGGGCTCTACAATGAGCAGTTCTTC. It is translated as CSVEIGGLYNEQFF.

This chain joins TRBV7-2 and TRBJ2-1, with TRBD2 identical over 7 bases. Unmatched junction bases numbered 9, after V lost 5 bases and J lost 8 bases. CDR3 length: 14 amino acids. Germline V gene data show CDR1 as SGHTA and CDR2 as FQGNSA. The CDR3 spells CASSPGLGGDEQFF. For the CDR3, the DNA is TGTGCCAGCAGCCCGGGCCTGGGGGGGGATGAGCAGTTCTTC.

The rearrangement links TRBV15 to TRBJ1-1; D uncertain. Germline V lookup: CDR1 LNHNV, CDR2 YYDKDF (reference sequence). With 0 bases removed from V and 8 bases from J, the gap between germline ends came to 10 bases. The CDR3 sequence is 13 residues long. CDR3 residues: CATSRDWSKEAFF. Here the CDR3 DNA reads TGTGCCACCAGCAGAGATTGGTCAAAAGAAGCTTTCTTT.

This clone was seen a handful of times. V and J are TRBV6-5 and TRBJ1-3, with D possibly matching TRBD1 (6 bases). V lost 5 bases and J 4 bases, leaving 15 bases between the germline ends. Germline V gives CDR1 MNHEY, CDR2 SVGAGI. The CDR3 has 15 amino acids. The CDR3 loop is CASSHVQGLGNTIYF. The DNA of the CDR3 is TGTGCCAGCAGTCACGTCCAGGGGCTCGGAAACACCATATATTTT.

The rearrangement uses TRBV6-6 and TRBJ2-3; TRBD1 matches at 7 bases. V shed 5 bases, J shed 2 bases, and the junction held 4 bases outside the gene matches. The germline CDR1 and CDR2 sequences are MNHNY and SVGAGI (reference sequence). The CDR3 sequence is 14 residues long. DNA for the CDR3: TGTGCCAGCAGTATGGGACAGCCCACAGATACGCAGTATTTT. Protein product: CASSMGQPTDTQYF.

This clone was found a few times. V usage is TRBV6-5 and J usage is TRBJ1-5; D call uncertain. Trimming stripped 5 bases from V and 0 bases from J, with 5 bases between. Germline V gives CDR1 MNHEY, CDR2 SVGAGI. The CDR3 is 13 residues long. The CDR3 region has the DNA TGTGCCAGCAGTGGGAATAGCAATCAGCCCCAGCATTTT. Translation: CASSGNSNQPQHF.

This clone appeared once. This chain uses TRBV6-1 with TRBJ1-6, with 9 bases aligning to TRBD1. The germline V gene has CDR1 MNHNS and CDR2 SASEGT. V shed 5 bases, J shed 9 bases, and the junction held 5 bases outside the gene matches. The CDR3 sequence is 14 residues long. CDR3 amino acids: CASSSTGGRSPLHF. The CDR3 region has the DNA TGTGCCAGCAGTTCGACAGGGGGGCGTTCACCCCTCCACTTT.